The clone carrying this T cell receptor beta chain was recorded many times. Its antigen is unknown. The V end was cut by 2 bases, the J end by 3 bases, with 12 bases between. The CDR3 has 14 amino acids. Per the germline V gene, CDR1 is DFQATT and CDR2 is SNEGSKA (reference sequence). The entry originates in a study of T cells after yellow fever vaccination. Overall study: Preparation of the low-cell-number fractions used SMART-Seq v4 Ultra Low Input.

Points from the study as a whole: Clones from primary vaccination mostly reappeared after the booster (approximately 96% CD4, approximately 86% CD8).

A 5'RACE template-switching step, the method used to make TCR cDNA, added a universal primer site and UMIs. TCRdb recomputed calls from the 5' RACE reads with MiXCR, one row per CDR3 protein. The sample records some 350,000 distinct CDR3 sequences, 6% to 8% being singletons. Material: PBMCs, obtained 5 days after the yellow fever booster vaccination. The sequence derives from a man under 40 who received the YFV17D yellow fever vaccine. The chain recombines TRBV20-1 with TRBJ2-3; D not certain. The CDR3 spells CSARSWEGTDTQYF. CDR3 in DNA: TGCAGTGCTAGAAGTTGGGAAGGGACAGATACGCAGTATTTT.